This T cell receptor beta chain was sequenced during a study of cytomegalovirus exposure and HLA in healthy donors. Points from the study as a whole: The authors later found HLA-associated TCR beta chains more clonally expanded than equally common others.

On this clone itself: The antigen remains unidentified.

60 Vbeta and 13 Jbeta primers were used in PCR. Profiling relied on immunoSEQ multiplex PCR, and the TCRdb table lists in-frame clones only, not all of them. Here the sample spans over 130,000 clones, approximately 84% being singletons. Looked up from germline, CDR1 is SGHVS and CDR2 is FQNEAQ. The ends were cut back, 4 bases at V and 4 bases at J, with 13 bases in the middle. The CDR3 has 14 amino acids. J is TRBJ1-2 and V is TRBV7-8, with D possibly TRBD1 on 6 matching bases. The sample was PBMCs. The receptor's source is a man younger than 40 in good health and CMV-seropositive. The DNA for the CDR3 is TGTGCCAGCAGCTCACAGGGTAGAGTCTATGGCTACACCTTC. Amino acids: CASSSQGRVYGYTF.